Shown below are 14 T cell receptor beta chains from a single sample sequenced in a study of shared clonotypes between healthy human individuals. CD8 cells classed as naive were CD45RO-negative and positively selected for CCR7, excluding terminally differentiated effector memory CD45RA+ cells. Data came from immunoSEQ multiplex PCR; TCRdb stores just in-frame clones and leaves some out. The table shows about 580,000 clones, with roughly 98% occurring only once. Sequenced sample: naive CD8+ T cells sorted from blood. These TCRs come from a young man in good health.

This sequence joins TRBV4-1 and TRBJ2-1; 11 bases map to TRBD1. The junction had 9 bases not matched to a gene; V was cut back by 1 base and J by 4 bases. Germline CDR1 and CDR2: MGHRA and YSYEKL. CDR3 length: 18 amino acids. The CDR3 loop reads CASSQVYVDRGLYNEQFF. DNA for the CDR3: TGCGCCAGCAGCCAAGTCTATGTGGACAGGGGGCTATACAATGAGCAGTTCTTC.

The chain recombines TRBV11-2 with TRBJ2-1, with a possible D match to TRBD1 (6 bases). Germline V lookup: CDR1 SGHAT, CDR2 FQNNGV. This CDR3 contains 15 residues. With 7 bases removed from V and 3 bases from J, the gap between germline ends came to 16 bases. In DNA form, the CDR3 reads TGTGCCAGCACGTCAGGGGCCAGCGACTACAATGAGCAGTTCTTC. Translation: CASTSGASDYNEQFF.

J is TRBJ1-1 and V is TRBV29-1; TRBD1 agrees at 7 bases. The CDR3 runs to 13 residues. Germline CDR1 reads SQVTM; CDR2 reads ANQGSEA. Trimming removed 3 bases from V and 6 bases from J; junction bases left unmatched: 7. The CDR3 DNA is TGCAGCGTTGACAGGGACAGTATGGCTGAAGCTTTCTTT. Encoded protein: CSVDRDSMAEAFF.

This clone was observed once. Written as DNA, the CDR3 is TGCAGCGTCGCCAATTTTAGTTATGAGCAGTTCTTC. Amino acid sequence: CSVANFSYEQFF. The V call is TRBV29-1, the J call TRBJ2-1; D remains unclear. V was pared by 6 bases and J by 8 bases, with 14 bases between. Per the germline V gene, CDR1 is SQVTM and CDR2 is ANQGSEA. There are 12 residues in the CDR3.

This rearrangement joins TRBV28 to TRBJ1-1; TRBD1 might be the D (5 bases). The CDR3 is 16 amino acids. Trimming stripped 6 bases from V and 4 bases from J, with 21 bases between. In germline, CDR1 is MDHEN, CDR2 SYDVKM. The CDR3 protein is CASSVPGLGSGTEAFF. The CDR3 nucleotides are TGTGCCAGCAGCGTCCCGGGACTGGGATCGGGCACTGAAGCTTTCTTT.

The chain employs TRBV7-8 and TRBJ2-3; 12 bases match TRBD2. The CDR3 consists of 17 residues. Trimming at V came to 5 bases and at J to 4 bases, leaving 10 bases not matched to a gene. Germline assignment: CDR1 SGHVS and CDR2 FQNEAQ. CDR3 DNA sequence: TGTGCCAGCAGCGACCTAACTAGCGGGAGGTTTGCAGATACGCAGTATTTT. Its protein product is CASSDLTSGRFADTQYF.

This chain links TRBV7-9 with TRBJ2-2; no firm D call. The CDR3 runs 12 residues. CDR1 is SEHNR, CDR2 FQNEAQ, per germline (reference sequence). The V end lost 1 base, the J end lost 6 bases, and 3 bases lay between the germline ends. The CDR3 spells CASSLDAGELFF. The CDR3 nucleotides are TGTGCCAGCAGCTTAGATGCCGGGGAGCTGTTTTTT.

This chain links TRBV27 with TRBJ2-7; 7 nucleotides agree with TRBD1. There are 17 residues in the CDR3. Unmatched junction bases numbered 19, after V lost 5 bases and J lost 6 bases. Germline CDR1 reads MNHEY; CDR2 reads SMNVEV (reference sequence). DNA for the CDR3: TGTGCCAGCAGTACCTCAGAGCCGACAGGGTTATTGGGCGAGCAGTACTTC. Its translation is CASSTSEPTGLLGEQYF.

The J gene is TRBJ1-5, the V gene TRBV11-3, with no clear D. There are 17 residues in the CDR3. Between the trimmed V and J ends, which lost 0 bases and 0 bases, there was a span of 12 bases. Germline V gene lookup returns CDR1 SGHNT and CDR2 YENEEA. CDR3 amino acids: CASSLDPQEISNQPQHF. The CDR3 bases are TGTGCCAGCAGCTTAGATCCCCAGGAGATTAGCAATCAGCCCCAGCATTTT.

The chain joins TRBV6-1 to TRBJ2-1; 10 bases agree with TRBD2. The CDR3 is made up of 15 amino acids. Germline CDR1 reads MNHNS; CDR2 reads SASEGT. The V and J ends lost 3 bases and 9 bases, in that order; junction bases with no gene match: 8. In nucleotides, the CDR3 is TGTGCCAGCAGTGACGGCCCTAGCGGGAGTGCTGAGCAGTTCTTC. Translating it yields CASSDGPSGSAEQFF.

The V gene is TRBV10-1, the J gene TRBJ2-1, with 8 bases lining up with TRBD1. V gave up 2 bases and J gave up 2 bases; unmatched junction bases: 5. The CDR3 extends over 16 amino acids. Germline CDR1 reads WNHNN; CDR2 reads SYGVQD (reference sequence). In DNA, the CDR3 is TGCGCCAGCAGTGAGGGACAGGGTTTCACCTACAATGAGCAGTTCTTC. It encodes CASSEGQGFTYNEQFF.

J is TRBJ2-5 and V is TRBV7-8, with D tentatively TRBD1 (5 bases). V was cut by 1 base and J by 5 bases, with 17 bases left in between. This CDR3 comprises 16 residues. Germline CDR1 and CDR2: SGHVS and FQNEAQ. This CDR3 is CASSLGSGAMGETQYF. CDR3 bases: TGTGCCAGCAGCTTAGGAAGTGGGGCCATGGGGGAGACCCAGTACTTC.

The chain's CDR3 is CASSIPGSNEKLFF. CDR3 nucleotide sequence: TGTGCCAGTAGTATTCCCGGTAGCAATGAAAAACTGTTTTTT. The chain is built from TRBV19 and TRBJ1-4; the D is unclear. The germline V gene encodes CDR1 LNHDA and CDR2 SQIVND (reference sequence). V was cut by 3 bases and J by 5 bases, with 10 bases left in between. CDR3 length equals 14 residues.

The table lists this clone with a count of one. The V and J genes are TRBV6-5 and TRBJ2-7; TRBD1 might be the D (5 bases). Per the germline V gene, CDR1 is MNHEY and CDR2 is SVGAGI. V gave up 5 bases and J gave up 2 bases, with 10 bases separating them. The CDR3 is 13 residues long. CDR3 DNA sequence: TGTGCCAGCAGTGACACAGGTCCCTACGAGCAGTACTTC. This sequence encodes CASSDTGPYEQYF.